The 12 T cell receptor beta chains below come from one sample, sequenced in a study of spatial heterogeneity in lung cancer. General observations from the study: Tumoral mutation counts were tracked by counts of expanded intratumoral alpha and beta TCRs.

TCRdb reprocessed the 5' RACE reads via MiXCR and lists one record per CDR3 protein. The sample includes thousands of distinct CDR3 sequences, 4.5% to 6% of them seen just once. No antigen has been assigned to these receptors. Sample time point: sample taken at primary tumor resection. The specimen was lung tumor tissue, collected at surgery. These receptors were obtained from a male donor with early-stage non-small cell lung cancer.

This clonotype has ten or more counts. The J gene is TRBJ1-4, the V gene TRBV7-2, with no clear D. V dropped 5 bases and J dropped 3 bases, with 10 bases sitting between them. This CDR3 has 14 residues. Germline CDR1 and CDR2: SGHTA and FQGNSA. In DNA form, the CDR3 reads TGTGCCAGCAGCGATCGGGCGGCTAATGAAAAACTGTTTTTT. Translation gives CASSDRAANEKLFF.

This clonotype counts as large. The chain joins TRBV19 to TRBJ2-1; D gene ambiguous. In germline, CDR1 is LNHDA, CDR2 SQIVND (reference sequence). The CDR3 loop spans 15 amino acids. V was cut by 5 bases and J by 0 bases, with 11 bases left in between. CDR3 amino acids: CASSAGLGSYNEQFF. The CDR3 nucleotides read TGTGCCAGTAGTGCTGGGCTAGGCTCCTACAATGAGCAGTTCTTC.

This clonotype occurred many times. The chain recombines TRBV7-3 with TRBJ2-5; TRBD2 is a possible D gene (6 bases). The germline V and J ends were trimmed by 2 bases and 3 bases, with 13 bases remaining between them. This CDR3 has 15 residues. Germline values: CDR1 SGHTA, CDR2 FQGTGA. The CDR3: CASSLGGSRKETQYF. CDR3 nucleotides: TGTGCCAGCAGCTTAGGAGGGTCGCGGAAAGAGACCCAGTACTTC.

This clonotype was seen many times. The chain recombines TRBV2 with TRBJ1-2; TRBD1 aligns across 7 bases. Germline CDR1 and CDR2: SNHLY and FYNNEI. The length of the CDR3 is 12 residues. V trimming: 4 bases; J trimming: 4 bases; junction bases outside the gene matches: 0. CDR3 nucleotides: TGTGCCAGCAGTGGGGACAGCTATGGCTACACCTTC. It specifies CASSGDSYGYTF.

This clonotype is medium-sized. The chain combines TRBV28 with TRBJ2-3; 9 bases match TRBD2. Losses at the gene ends were 4 bases for V and 3 bases for J; bases not matched to a gene: 5. Germline CDR1 and CDR2: MDHEN and SYDVKM. This CDR3 has 15 amino acids. The CDR3 region has the DNA TGTGCCAGCAGTTCCCTAAGCGGGAGGACAGATACGCAGTATTTT. This gives the protein CASSSLSGRTDTQYF.

This clonotype appeared many times. The V call is TRBV11-3, the J call TRBJ2-1, with 8 bases that match TRBD2. Germline CDR1 reads SGHNT; CDR2 reads YENEEA. The CDR3 is 15 residues long. V shed 5 bases and J 3 bases; nucleotides not matched to a gene: 6. CDR3 in amino acids: CASSARTSIYNEQFF. In DNA, the CDR3 is TGTGCCAGCAGCGCCAGGACTAGCATCTACAATGAGCAGTTCTTC. The variable domain in full, completed from reference TRBV11-3 and TRBJ2-1, reads EAGVVQSPRYKIIEKKQPVAFWCNPISGHNTLYWYLQNLGQGPELLIRYENEEAVDDSQLPKDRFSAERLKGVDSTLKIQPAELGDSAVYLCASSARTSIYNEQFFGPGTRLTVL.

This clonotype was found many times. J is TRBJ1-5 and V is TRBV5-1, with 10 bases identical to TRBD1. The germline gives CDR1 SGHRS, CDR2 YFSETQ. V was clipped by 4 bases and J by 2 bases; unmatched bases: 6. The CDR3 loop spans 16 amino acids. CDR3 region: CASSPGTGAGNQPQHF. DNA of the CDR3: TGCGCCAGCAGCCCGGGGACAGGGGCGGGCAATCAGCCCCAGCATTTT.

The chain is built from TRBV5-1 and TRBJ2-1; D is unresolved. CDR3 size: 13 residues. The germline V gene encodes CDR1 SGHRS and CDR2 YFSETQ. V was trimmed by 0 bases and J by 8 bases, leaving 9 bases between them. The CDR3 DNA sequence: TGCGCCAGCAGCTTGGCTAGAGACGATGAGCAGTTCTTC. Protein sequence: CASSLARDDEQFF.

This clonotype was seen a handful of times. This chain's CDR3 is CASSAAPDSQETQYF. Written as DNA, the CDR3 is TGTGCCAGCAGTGCCGCCCCGGACAGTCAAGAGACCCAGTACTTC. V usage is TRBV6-1 and J usage is TRBJ2-5; D is possibly TRBD1 (6 bases). The CDR3 covers 15 residues. CDR1 and CDR2 from the germline V gene are MNHNS and SASEGT. Trimming took 4 bases from V and 2 from J, leaving 14 bases between them.

Points on this clonotype: At one end the junction does not follow the germline gene, possibly because of a read error. The J gene is TRBJ2-3, the V gene TRBV5-4; D remains unclear. The germline V gene has CDR1 SGHNT and CDR2 YYREEE (reference sequence). The CDR3 runs 17 residues. As DNA, the CDR3 is TGTGCCGGCAGCTTGATTATTTTACCGGCTGGCACAGATACGCAGTATTTT. It encodes CAGSLIILPAGTDTQYF.

The chain combines TRBV5-1 with TRBJ2-7; tentative D call: TRBD1 (6 bases). This CDR3 is 14 amino acids long. The germline gives CDR1 SGHRS, CDR2 YFSETQ. Deletions cut 1 base from V and 6 bases from J, with 14 bases between. The CDR3 sequence: CASSLITGSGEQYF. The CDR3 DNA follows: TGCGCCAGCAGCTTGATAACAGGGAGCGGCGAGCAGTACTTC.

This clonotype was seen ten or more times. This chain uses TRBV7-9 with TRBJ1-1, with a weak D call TRBD1 (6 bases). Germline V lookup: CDR1 SEHNR, CDR2 FQNEAQ (reference sequence). The CDR3 has 15 amino acids. Trimming stripped 5 bases from V and 3 bases from J, with 16 bases between. The CDR3 here is CASSLAAGADTEAFF. In DNA form, the CDR3 reads TGTGCCAGCAGCCTCGCAGCAGGGGCGGACACTGAAGCTTTCTTT.